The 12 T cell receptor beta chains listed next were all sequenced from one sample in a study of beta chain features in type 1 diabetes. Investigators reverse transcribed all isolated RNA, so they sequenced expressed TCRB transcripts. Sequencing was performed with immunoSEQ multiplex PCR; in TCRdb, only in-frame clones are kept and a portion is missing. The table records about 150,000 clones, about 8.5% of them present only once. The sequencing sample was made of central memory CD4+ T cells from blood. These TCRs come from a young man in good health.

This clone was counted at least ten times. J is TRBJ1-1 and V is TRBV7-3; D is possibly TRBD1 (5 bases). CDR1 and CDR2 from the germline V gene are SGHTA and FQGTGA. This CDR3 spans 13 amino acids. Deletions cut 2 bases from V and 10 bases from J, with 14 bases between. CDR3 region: CASSLDGGKGAFF. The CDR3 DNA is TGTGCCAGCAGCTTAGACGGGGGGAAGGGAGCTTTCTTT. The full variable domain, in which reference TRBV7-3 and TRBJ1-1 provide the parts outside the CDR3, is GAGVSQTPSNKVTEKGKYVELRCDPISGHTALYWYRQSLGQGPEFLIYFQGTGAADDSGLPNDRFFAVRPEGSVSTLKIQRTERGDSAVYLCASSLDGGKGAFFGQGTRLTVV.

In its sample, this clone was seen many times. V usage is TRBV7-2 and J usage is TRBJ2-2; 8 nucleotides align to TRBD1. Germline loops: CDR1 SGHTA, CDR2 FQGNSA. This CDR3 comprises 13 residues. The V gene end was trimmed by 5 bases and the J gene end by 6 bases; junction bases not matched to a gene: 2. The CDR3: CASSIQGAGELFF. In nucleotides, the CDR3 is TGTGCCAGCAGCATACAGGGGGCCGGGGAGCTGTTTTTT.

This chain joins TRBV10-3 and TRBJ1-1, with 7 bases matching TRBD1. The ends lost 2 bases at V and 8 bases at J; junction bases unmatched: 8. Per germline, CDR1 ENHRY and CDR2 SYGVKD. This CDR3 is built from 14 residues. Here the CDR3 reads CAISENRGLLEAFF. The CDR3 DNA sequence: TGTGCCATCAGTGAGAACAGGGGATTACTAGAAGCTTTCTTT.

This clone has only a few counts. CDR3 loop: CAWSVRETQYF. Written as DNA, the CDR3 is TGTGCCTGGAGTGTTCGGGAGACCCAGTACTTC. The chain joins TRBV30 to TRBJ2-5; D ambiguous. CDR3 length: 11 residues. The germline V and J ends were trimmed by 0 bases and 5 bases, with 4 bases remaining between them. The germline CDR1 and CDR2 sequences are GTSNPN and SVGIG (reference sequence).

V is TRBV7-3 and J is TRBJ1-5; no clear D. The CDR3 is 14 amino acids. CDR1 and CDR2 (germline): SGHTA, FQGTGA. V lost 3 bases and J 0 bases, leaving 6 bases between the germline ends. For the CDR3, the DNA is TGTGCCAGCAGCTTGGACTATAGCAATCAGCCCCAGCATTTT. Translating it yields CASSLDYSNQPQHF.

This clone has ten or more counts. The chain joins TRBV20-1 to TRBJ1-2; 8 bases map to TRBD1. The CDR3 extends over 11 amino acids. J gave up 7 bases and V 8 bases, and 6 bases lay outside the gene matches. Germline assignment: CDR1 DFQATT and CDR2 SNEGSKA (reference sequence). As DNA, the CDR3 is TGCAGTTCCGACAGGGGACTTGGCTACACCTTC. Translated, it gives CSSDRGLGYTF.

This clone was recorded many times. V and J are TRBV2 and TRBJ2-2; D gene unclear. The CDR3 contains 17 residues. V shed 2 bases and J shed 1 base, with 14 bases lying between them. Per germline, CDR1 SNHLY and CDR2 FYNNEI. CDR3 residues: CASSERGLTGNTGELFF. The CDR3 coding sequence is TGTGCCAGCAGTGAACGCGGATTGACGGGGAACACCGGGGAGCTGTTTTTT.

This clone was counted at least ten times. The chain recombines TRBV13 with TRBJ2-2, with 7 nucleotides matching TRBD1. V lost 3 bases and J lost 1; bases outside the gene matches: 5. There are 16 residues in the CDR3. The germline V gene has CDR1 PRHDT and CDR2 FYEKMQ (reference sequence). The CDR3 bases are TGTGCCAGCAGCTTTCTAGACAGGGTGAACACCGGGGAGCTGTTTTTT. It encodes CASSFLDRVNTGELFF.

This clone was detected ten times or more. The CDR3 spells CASSIGRANTGELFF. The CDR3 coding sequence is TGTGCCAGTAGTATCGGGCGGGCGAACACCGGGGAGCTGTTTTTT. The chain links TRBV19 to TRBJ2-2; D perhaps matches TRBD2 (5 bases). The CDR3 has 15 residues. Trimming shortened V by 3 bases and J by 0 bases, and 8 bases separated the two germline ends. CDR1 is LNHDA and CDR2 is SQIVND in the germline V gene (reference sequence).

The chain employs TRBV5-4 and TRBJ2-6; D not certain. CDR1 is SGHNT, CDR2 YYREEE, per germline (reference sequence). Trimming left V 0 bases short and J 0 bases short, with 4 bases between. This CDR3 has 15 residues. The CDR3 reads CASSLDFSGANVLTF. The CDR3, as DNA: TGTGCCAGCAGCTTGGACTTCTCTGGGGCCAACGTCCTGACTTTC.

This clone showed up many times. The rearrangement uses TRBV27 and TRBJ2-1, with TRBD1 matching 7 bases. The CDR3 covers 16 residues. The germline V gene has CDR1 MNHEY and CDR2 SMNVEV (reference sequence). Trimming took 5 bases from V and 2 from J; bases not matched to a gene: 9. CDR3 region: CASSTTRGPPYNEQFF. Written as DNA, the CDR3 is TGTGCCAGCAGTACTACTAGGGGGCCTCCCTACAATGAGCAGTTCTTC.

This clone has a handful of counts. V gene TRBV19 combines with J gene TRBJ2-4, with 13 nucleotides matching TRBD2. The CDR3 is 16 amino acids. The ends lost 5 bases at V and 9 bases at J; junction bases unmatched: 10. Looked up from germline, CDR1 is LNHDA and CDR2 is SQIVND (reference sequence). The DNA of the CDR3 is TGTGCCAGTAGTCCCGGACTAGCGGGAGAAGGGGTCATTCAGTACTTC. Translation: CASSPGLAGEGVIQYF.